This T cell receptor (beta chain) derives from a study of a mutant IDH1 vaccine in newly diagnosed glioma. Study conclusions and caveats: Across multiple MHC alleles, 93.3% of patients had vaccine-induced responses.

The data were produced by immunoSEQ multiplex PCR, yet TCRdb's version contains in-frame clones alone and is incomplete. This sample has tens of thousands of clones, with 81% found just once. Time point given: week 35, safety follow-up. Every vaccination contained 300 ug of the mutant IDH1 20-mer peptide and was paired with topical imiquimod. The length of the CDR3 is 13 residues. The V and J ends lost 5 bases and 4 bases respectively, with 10 bases between them. The germline V gene encodes CDR1 SGHNT and CDR2 YYREEE (reference sequence). On this clone itself: Its specificity is not known.

The rearrangement links TRBV5-4 to TRBJ1-3, with unresolved D. This receptor was identified in a young man with glioma. The sample consisted of PBMCs, taken from a glioma patient whose treatment included an IDH1 peptide vaccine. DNA for the CDR3: TGTGCCAGCAGGTTAAGAGCGGGAAACACCATATATTTT. Encoded protein: CASRLRAGNTIYF.